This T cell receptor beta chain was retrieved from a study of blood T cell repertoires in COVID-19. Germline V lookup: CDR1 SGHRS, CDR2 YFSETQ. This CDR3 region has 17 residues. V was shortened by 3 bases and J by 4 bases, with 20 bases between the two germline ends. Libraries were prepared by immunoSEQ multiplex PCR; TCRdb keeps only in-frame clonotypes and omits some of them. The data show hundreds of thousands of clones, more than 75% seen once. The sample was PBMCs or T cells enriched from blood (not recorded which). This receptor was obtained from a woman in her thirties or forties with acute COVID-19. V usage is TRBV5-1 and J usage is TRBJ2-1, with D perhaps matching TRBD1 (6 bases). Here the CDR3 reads CASSWSGGGGRYNEQFF. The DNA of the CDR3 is TGCGCCAGCAGCTGGTCAGGTGGGGGCGGGCGTTACAATGAGCAGTTCTTC.